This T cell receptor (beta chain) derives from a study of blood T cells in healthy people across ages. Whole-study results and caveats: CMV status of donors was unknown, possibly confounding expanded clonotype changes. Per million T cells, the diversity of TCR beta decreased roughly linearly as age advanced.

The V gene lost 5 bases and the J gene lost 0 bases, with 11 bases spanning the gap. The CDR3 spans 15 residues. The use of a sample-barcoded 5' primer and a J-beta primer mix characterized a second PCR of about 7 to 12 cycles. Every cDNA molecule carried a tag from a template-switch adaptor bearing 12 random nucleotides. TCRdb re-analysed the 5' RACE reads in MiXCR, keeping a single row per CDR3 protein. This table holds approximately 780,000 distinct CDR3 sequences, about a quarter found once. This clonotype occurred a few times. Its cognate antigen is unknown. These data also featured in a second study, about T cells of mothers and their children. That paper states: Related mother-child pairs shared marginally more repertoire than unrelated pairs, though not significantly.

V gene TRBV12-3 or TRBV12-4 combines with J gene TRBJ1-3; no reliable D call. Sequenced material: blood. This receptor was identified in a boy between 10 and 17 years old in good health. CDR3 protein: CASSIRTVSGNTIYF. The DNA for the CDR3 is TGTGCCAGCAGTATACGGACGGTCTCTGGAAACACCATATATTTT.